Below, 10 T cell receptor beta chains from the same sample are listed, as sequenced in a study of T cell responses to AZD1222 COVID-19 vaccine. Clones were read by immunoSEQ multiplex PCR, and TCRdb kept only the in-frame ones, dropping some. The table has about 88,000 clones, roughly nine tenths seen once. Sequenced material: peripheral blood, taken on day 0 of AZD1222 vaccination. The receptors were gathered from an adult in good health.

The V and J genes are TRBV5-1 and TRBJ2-7; TRBD1 matches 8 bases. This CDR3 comprises 15 residues. V lost 0 bases and J lost 5; bases outside the gene matches: 7. Germline CDR1 is SGHRS and CDR2 is YFSETQ. The CDR3 nucleotides are TGCGCCAGCAGCTTGGAAGGGGCAGGGGGCGACGAGCAGTACTTC. Translation: CASSLEGAGGDEQYF.

The chain joins TRBV28 to TRBJ2-3; 10 bases are shared with TRBD2. CDR3 length: 17 amino acids. V gave up 0 bases and J gave up 3 bases; unmatched junction bases: 6. Germline V gene lookup returns CDR1 MDHEN and CDR2 SYDVKM. DNA for the CDR3: TGTGCCAGCAGTTTATGGTCTAGCGGGAGTCTGACAGATACGCAGTATTTT. Protein: CASSLWSSGSLTDTQYF. Based on the CDR3 plus reference TRBV28 and TRBJ2-3, the full variable domain is DVKVTQSSRYLVKRTGEKVFLECVQDMDHENMFWYRQDPGLGLRLIYFSYDVKMKEKGDIPEGYSVSREKKERFSLILESASTNQTSMYLCASSLWSSGSLTDTQYFGPGTRLTVL.

The gene calls are TRBV28 and TRBJ1-5, with no clear D. Per germline, CDR1 MDHEN and CDR2 SYDVKM. This CDR3 spans 18 amino acids. V lost 7 bases and J 0 bases, leaving 22 bases between the germline ends. CDR3: CASIPELGGAYSNQPQHF. In nucleotides, the CDR3 is TGTGCCAGCATCCCTGAACTTGGAGGTGCATATAGCAATCAGCCCCAGCATTTT.

V is TRBV15 and J is TRBJ1-1; 9 bases fit TRBD1. This CDR3 is 13 amino acids long. From germline, CDR1 is LNHNV and CDR2 YYDKDF (reference sequence). V lost 3 bases, J lost 5 bases, and 1 base stayed unmatched. The CDR3 loop reads CATSRDRGTEAFF. Written as DNA, the CDR3 is TGTGCCACCAGCAGGGACAGGGGAACTGAAGCTTTCTTT. Full variable domain (outside the CDR3, taken from reference TRBV15 and TRBJ1-1): DAMVIQNPRYQVTQFGKPVTLSCSQTLNHNVMYWYQQKSSQAPKLLFHYYDKDFNNEADTPDNFQSRRPNTSFCFLDIRSPGLGDTAMYLCATSRDRGTEAFFGQGTRLTVV.

V and J are TRBV2 and TRBJ2-5; D possibly corresponds to TRBD2 (6 bases). V was trimmed by 7 bases and J by 5 bases, leaving 17 bases between them. CDR3 length: 14 amino acids. Per the germline V gene, CDR1 is SNHLY and CDR2 is FYNNEI. CDR3 loop: CASITAGRVETQYF. Here the CDR3 DNA reads TGTGCCAGCATTACAGCCGGGAGAGTCGAGACCCAGTACTTC. The full variable domain, rest sourced from reference TRBV2 and TRBJ2-5, is EPEVTQTPSHQVTQMGQEVILRCVPISNHLYFYWYRQILGQKVEFLVSFYNNEISEKSEIFDDQFSVERPDGSNFTLKIRSTKLEDSAMYFCASITAGRVETQYFGPGTRLLVL.

The chain recombines TRBV9 with TRBJ1-2; weak D call: TRBD1 (5 bases). With 0 bases removed from V and 7 bases from J, the gap between germline ends came to 13 bases. The germline V gene encodes CDR1 SGDLS and CDR2 YYNGEE. This CDR3 is 14 amino acids long. The CDR3 loop is CASSVDSSGGGYTF. The CDR3 bases are TGTGCCAGCAGCGTAGACAGCTCTGGGGGTGGCTACACCTTC.

This clone was counted a single time. This sequence joins TRBV30 and TRBJ1-6, with D possibly TRBD1 on 5 matching bases. Looked up from germline, CDR1 is GTSNPN and CDR2 is SVGIG (reference sequence). Deletions cut 5 bases from V and 10 bases from J, with 15 bases between. The CDR3 covers 13 residues. CDR3: CAWQGAVGSPLHF. CDR3 coding DNA: TGTGCCTGGCAGGGCGCCGTAGGATCACCCCTCCACTTT.

This rearrangement joins TRBV7-6 to TRBJ1-2, with TRBD1 identical over 8 bases. J gave up 4 bases and V 5 bases, and 3 bases lay outside the gene matches. CDR1 is SGHVS, CDR2 FNYEAQ, per germline. The CDR3 has 13 residues. CDR3 nucleotides: TGTGCCAGCAGCGAAGACAGGGGCTATGGCTACACCTTC. Protein: CASSEDRGYGYTF.

The V gene is TRBV3-1 (or the pseudogene TRBV3-2), the J gene TRBJ2-2, with D possibly being TRBD2 (6 bases). The germline CDR1 and CDR2 sequences are LGHDT and YNNKEL (reference sequence). V gave up 4 bases and J gave up 6 bases, with 24 bases separating them. The CDR3 is 18 amino acids. Written as DNA, the CDR3 is TGTGCCAGCAGCCGTAGGTCTGGTGGCGGGAAAGGGGCCGGGGAGCTGTTTTTT. The encoded protein is CASSRRSGGGKGAGELFF.

This chain uses TRBV5-1 with TRBJ2-2; TRBD1 matches at 8 bases. J was trimmed by 6 bases and V by 2 bases; bases with no gene match: 3. The CDR3 has 14 residues. The germline CDR1 and CDR2 sequences are SGHRS and YFSETQ. CDR3 in DNA: TGCGCCAGCAGCTTTAAGACAGGGGCCGGGGAGCTGTTTTTT. Residues: CASSFKTGAGELFF.